These 6 T cell receptor beta chains originate from one sample sequenced in a study of OX40 agonist ivuxolimab in advanced cancers. Only in-frame clones appear in the TCRdb table, and some are missing; sequencing was by immunoSEQ multiplex PCR. The sample holds about 49,000 clones; under 90% are singletons and the top ten take 5.5% to 8%. Specimen: CD4+ or CD8+ T cells sorted from blood, collected in a trial of the OX40 agonist ivuxolimab. The source of these receptors is an adult with an advanced solid tumor such as melanoma, head and neck, liver or kidney cancer.

The V call is TRBV5-4, the J call TRBJ1-5, with a weak D call TRBD1 (5 bases). The V end lost 5 bases, the J end lost 5 bases, and 14 bases lay between the germline ends. Germline CDR1 SGHNT, CDR2 YYREEE (reference sequence). This CDR3 is built from 14 residues. This CDR3 reads CASRFWGYDQPQHF. Written as DNA, the CDR3 is TGTGCCAGCAGGTTCTGGGGGTACGATCAGCCCCAGCATTTT. The complete variable domain, with remaining parts taken from reference TRBV5-4 and TRBJ1-5, reads ETGVTQSPTHLIKTRGQQVTLRCSSQSGHNTVSWYQQALGQGPQFIFQYYREEENGRGNFPPRFSGLQFPNYSSELNVNALELDDSALYLCASRFWGYDQPQHFGDGTRLSIL.

This rearrangement joins TRBV4-1 to TRBJ1-5; 7 nucleotides line up with TRBD1. With V trimmed by 0 bases and J by 5 bases, 10 bases remained unmatched. The V gene's germline CDR1 is MGHRA and CDR2 YSYEKL. The CDR3 has 17 residues. CDR3 protein: CASSQDVAGGEDQPQHF. CDR3 DNA: TGCGCCAGCAGCCAAGATGTGGCAGGGGGAGAAGATCAGCCCCAGCATTTT.

The rearrangement uses TRBV14 and TRBJ1-5; no definite D call. V was trimmed by 4 bases and J by 2 bases, leaving 12 bases between them. Germline CDR1 is SGHDN and CDR2 is FVKESK. This CDR3 comprises 15 residues. This chain's CDR3 is CASSLSGKGNQPQHF. CDR3 nucleotide sequence: TGTGCCAGCAGCCTTTCGGGTAAGGGCAATCAGCCCCAGCATTTT.

The chain employs TRBV28 and TRBJ1-2; D may be TRBD1 (5 bases). The V end lost 5 bases, the J end lost 5 bases, and 12 bases lay between the germline ends. This CDR3 contains 13 residues. Germline lookup yields CDR1 MDHEN and CDR2 SYDVKM. Here the CDR3 DNA reads TGTGCCAGCAGTCCCTCCGGGGGGTATGGCTACACCTTC. This codes for CASSPSGGYGYTF.

The chain has TRBV10-3 and TRBJ1-1; no reliable D call. Germline V gives CDR1 ENHRY, CDR2 SYGVKD. V was cut by 2 bases and J by 1 base, with 11 bases left in between. The CDR3 contains 15 residues. The CDR3 is CAISEGKLGNTEAFF. CDR3 nucleotide sequence: TGTGCCATCAGTGAGGGTAAGCTCGGGAACACTGAAGCTTTCTTT.

J is TRBJ1-1 and V is TRBV27; D is uncertain. Trimming removed 3 bases at V and 0 bases at J, with 5 bases between. The CDR3 totals 13 residues. CDR1 and CDR2 (germline): MNHEY, SMNVEV (reference sequence). The CDR3 sequence is CASSFTVNTEAFF. CDR3 nucleotides: TGTGCCAGCAGTTTCACCGTGAACACTGAAGCTTTCTTT.